A selection of T cell receptor beta chains follows, all from one sample in a study of cytomegalovirus exposure and HLA in healthy donors. The assay was immunoSEQ multiplex PCR, and TCRdb's table has in-frame clones only and misses some. Of about 170,000 clones in the sample, about 89% were seen once. Sequenced input: PBMCs. Receptor source: a man between 18 and 29 years old in good health and CMV-seropositive. CDR3s include the opening cysteine and the closing phenylalanine or tryptophan. D genes are given only for firm matches. Size values are once, few and many counts, or a class for expanded clones, and some rows have none.

D: TRBD1; V: TRBV5-4; J: TRBJ2-7; size: NA; DNA: TGTGCCAGCAGCTTCCGGACAGGGCACGAGCAGTACTTC; CDR3: CASSFRTGHEQYF
D: TRBD1; V: TRBV9; J: TRBJ2-7; size: NA; DNA: TGTGCCAGCAGCGTGACAGGGGGCTCCTACGAGCAGTACTTC; CDR3: CASSVTGGSYEQYF
D: TRBD2; V: TRBV18; J: TRBJ2-7; size: NA; DNA: TGTGCCAGCTCACCTGCCCGAGCGGGGGGGCCCTACGAGCAGTACTTC; CDR3: CASSPARAGGPYEQYF
D: TRBD2; V: TRBV4-1; J: TRBJ2-7; size: NA; DNA: TGCGCCAGCAGCCAACCCCTTAGCGGGAGGGACTCCTACGAGCAGTACTTC; CDR3: CASSQPLSGRDSYEQYF
D: TRBD1; V: TRBV13; J: TRBJ2-5; size: NA; DNA: TGTGCCAGCAGCCGGACAGGGGTTGATCAGACCCAGTACTTC; CDR3: CASSRTGVDQTQYF
D: TRBD2; V: TRBV7-8; J: TRBJ2-1; size: NA; DNA: TGTGCCAGCAGCGCGTCGCCGGGACTAGCGGGAGGGCCGGGCTACAATGAGCAGTTCTTC; CDR3: CASSASPGLAGGPGYNEQFF
D: NA; V: TRBV30; J: TRBJ1-1; size: NA; DNA: TGTGCCTGGAACAGGGATGCAACTGAAGCTTTCTTT; CDR3: CAWNRDATEAFF
D: NA; V: TRBV19; J: TRBJ2-3; size: NA; DNA: TGTGCCAGTAGTATTCCGACCGGGAGCGATACGCAGTATTTT; CDR3: CASSIPTGSDTQYF
D: TRBD2; V: TRBV9; J: TRBJ2-5; size: NA; DNA: TGTGCCAGCAGCGTACTAGCGGGTGATGAGACCCAGTACTTC; CDR3: CASSVLAGDETQYF
D: TRBD2; V: TRBV13; J: TRBJ2-1; size: NA; DNA: TGTGCCAGCAGCGTGGGACTAGCGGCCTCAGGGGATGAGCAGTTCTTC; CDR3: CASSVGLAASGDEQFF
D: NA; V: TRBV2; J: TRBJ2-3; size: NA; DNA: TGTGCCAGCACCCCCCGGGGAGGCACAGATACGCAGTATTTT; CDR3: CASTPRGGTDTQYF
D: TRBD1; V: TRBV6-1; J: TRBJ2-7; size: few; DNA: TGTGCCAGCAGTGACAGGACAGGGGATTACGAGCAGTACTTC; CDR3: CASSDRTGDYEQYF
D: TRBD2; V: TRBV5-1; J: TRBJ2-3; size: once; DNA: TGCGCCAGCAGCCCCCCGGGAGGGGGGGGTGATACGCAGTATTTT; CDR3: CASSPPGGGGDTQYF
D: TRBD1; V: TRBV4-3; J: TRBJ1-2; size: NA; DNA: TGCGCCAGCAGCCTCCTGCCCGCCGGACAGGGGGCGGAGAATGGCTACACCTTC; CDR3: CASSLLPAGQGAENGYTF
D: NA; V: TRBV20-1; J: TRBJ1-2; size: NA; DNA: TGCAGTGCGAGGGGGAGCTATGGCTACACCTTC; CDR3: CSARGSYGYTF
D: TRBD1; V: TRBV2; J: TRBJ1-1; size: NA; DNA: TGTGCCAGAAGGACAGGGAGAAACACTGAAGCTTTCTTT; CDR3: CARRTGRNTEAFF
D: NA; V: TRBV11-3; J: TRBJ2-1; size: NA; DNA: TGTGCCAGCAGCTTCCACGGCTACAATGAGCAGTTCTTC; CDR3: CASSFHGYNEQFF
D: NA; V: TRBV11-1; J: TRBJ2-1; size: NA; DNA: TGTGCCAGCAGCTTTAACCGCGACAGGGAGCAGTTCTTC; CDR3: CASSFNRDREQFF
D: TRBD1; V: TRBV18; J: TRBJ1-2; size: NA; DNA: TGTGCCAGCTCACCAACCCCCGGGACAGGGGTTAACTATGGCTACACCTTC; CDR3: CASSPTPGTGVNYGYTF
D: TRBD2; V: TRBV6-1; J: TRBJ2-5; size: NA; DNA: TGTGCCAGCAGTGAGAGGACTAGCGGGGGGGCCAGTGAGACCCAGTACTTC; CDR3: CASSERTSGGASETQYF
D: TRBD1; V: TRBV11-2; J: TRBJ2-7; size: NA; DNA: TGTGCCAGCAGAACGACAGGGAGCTACGAGCAGTACTTC; CDR3: CASRTTGSYEQYF
D: TRBD1; V: TRBV30; J: TRBJ1-1; size: NA; DNA: TGTGCCTGGAGTGTACCGGACAGGGGGCTGTTCACTGAAGCTTTCTTT; CDR3: CAWSVPDRGLFTEAFF
D: TRBD2; V: TRBV7-9; J: TRBJ2-5; size: NA; DNA: TGTGCCAGCAGAGCTCGACTAGCCGAGGAGACCCAGTACTTC; CDR3: CASRARLAEETQYF
D: TRBD1; V: TRBV7-9; J: TRBJ2-5; size: NA; DNA: TGTGCCAGCAGCTTTTCCCCCCGGGACAGAGAGACCCAGTACTTC; CDR3: CASSFSPRDRETQYF
D: NA; V: TRBV6-6; J: TRBJ1-1; size: NA; DNA: TGTGCCAGCACTGACAGCCTGAACACTGAAGCTTTCTTT; CDR3: CASTDSLNTEAFF
D: NA; V: TRBV6-5; J: TRBJ2-1; size: NA; DNA: TGTGCCAGCAGTTCCGCTAGGAGCGGTGAGCAGTTCTTC; CDR3: CASSSARSGEQFF
D: NA; V: TRBV7-2; J: TRBJ2-7; size: NA; DNA: TGTGCCAGCAGCTTAGTTGTCGGCAGGAACCCCTACGAGCAGTACTTC; CDR3: CASSLVVGRNPYEQYF
D: TRBD1; V: TRBV10-1; J: TRBJ2-7; size: many; DNA: TGCGCCAGCAGTGATACAGGGGGCACCTACGAGCAGTACTTC; CDR3: CASSDTGGTYEQYF
D: NA; V: TRBV21-1; J: TRBJ2-2; size: NA; DNA: TGTGCCAGCAGCAAAGACTGGGACAGGGTTCCCGGGGAGCTGTTTTTT; CDR3: CASSKDWDRVPGELFF
D: TRBD1; V: TRBV30; J: TRBJ1-5; size: NA; DNA: TGTGCCTGGAGTGGGACAGGGCTCGTCGGTCAGCCCCAGCATTTT; CDR3: CAWSGTGLVGQPQHF
D: NA; V: TRBV11-2; J: TRBJ1-1; size: NA; DNA: TGTGCCAGCAGCTCAGTTCGGGGTAACAACACTGAAGCTTTCTTT; CDR3: CASSSVRGNNTEAFF
D: TRBD1; V: TRBV5-1; J: TRBJ2-7; size: NA; DNA: TGCGCCAGCGGGGGAGGACAGGGGCCTCACGAGCAGTACTTC; CDR3: CASGGGQGPHEQYF
D: NA; V: TRBV19; J: TRBJ2-1; size: NA; DNA: TGTGCCAGTAGTATAACTAGCTACAATGAGCAGTTCTTC; CDR3: CASSITSYNEQFF
D: TRBD2; V: TRBV7-6; J: TRBJ2-7; size: NA; DNA: TGTGCCAGCAGCCCCGAGAGGGCGGGAGGAAGGTACGAGCAGTACTTC; CDR3: CASSPERAGGRYEQYF
D: TRBD1; V: TRBV5-4; J: TRBJ1-1; size: NA; DNA: TGTGCCAGCAGCTTACAGGGGGCTCGCACTGAAGCTTTCTTT; CDR3: CASSLQGARTEAFF
D: TRBD1; V: TRBV19; J: TRBJ2-2; size: NA; DNA: TGTGCCTCCTGGGACAGGGGTCGGTCGAACACCGGGGAGCTGTTTTTT; CDR3: CASWDRGRSNTGELFF
D: TRBD1; V: TRBV13; J: TRBJ2-1; size: NA; DNA: TGTGCCAGCAGCGTAGGTAGGACAGGGGGCGCGGCTCAGTTCTTC; CDR3: CASSVGRTGGAAQFF
D: TRBD1; V: TRBV14; J: TRBJ1-1; size: NA; DNA: TGTGCCAGCAGCCTTTCCCGGGACAGAGACACTGAAGCTTTCTTT; CDR3: CASSLSRDRDTEAFF
D: TRBD1; V: TRBV11-2; J: TRBJ2-2; size: NA; DNA: TGTGCCAGCAGCCCGGGACAGGGGAACACCGGGGAGCTGTTTTTT; CDR3: CASSPGQGNTGELFF
D: TRBD1; V: TRBV5-6; J: TRBJ1-5; size: NA; DNA: TGTGCCAGCAGCCTGGGACAGGTTAGCAATCAGCCCCAGCATTTT; CDR3: CASSLGQVSNQPQHF
D: NA; V: TRBV6-6; J: TRBJ1-1; size: NA; DNA: TGTGCCAGCAGTTACTCAGGACAGTCTGGCACTGAAGCTTTCTTT; CDR3: CASSYSGQSGTEAFF
D: NA; V: TRBV4-1; J: TRBJ2-3; size: NA; DNA: TGCGCCAGCAGCCATCGCGCAGGGGTAGATACGCAGTATTTT; CDR3: CASSHRAGVDTQYF
D: TRBD1; V: TRBV5-4; J: TRBJ2-3; size: few; DNA: TGTGCCAGCAGCTACAGGGGATCAGATACGCAGTATTTT; CDR3: CASSYRGSDTQYF
D: TRBD2; V: TRBV27; J: TRBJ2-1; size: once; DNA: TGTGCCAGCAGCTACGCTAGCGGGGGCCACAATGAGCAGTTCTTC; CDR3: CASSYASGGHNEQFF
D: TRBD1; V: TRBV18; J: TRBJ2-2; size: NA; DNA: TGTGCCAGCTCACCACCGGACAGGGGGCGCATCACCGGGGAGCTGTTTTTT; CDR3: CASSPPDRGRITGELFF
D: TRBD1; V: TRBV4-3; J: TRBJ1-1; size: NA; DNA: TGCGCCAGCAGCTCAACCGGGACAGGGGGGGTGAACACTGAAGCTTTCTTT; CDR3: CASSSTGTGGVNTEAFF
D: TRBD1; V: TRBV27; J: TRBJ2-1; size: once; DNA: TGTGCCAGCACGGGACAGGGGGCGTACAACAATGAGCAGTTCTTC; CDR3: CASTGQGAYNNEQFF
D: NA; V: TRBV6-1; J: TRBJ1-1; size: NA; DNA: TGTGCCAGCAGCTATACAGGGCTTCTTGAGGAAGCTTTCTTT; CDR3: CASSYTGLLEEAFF
D: NA; V: TRBV6-6; J: TRBJ1-5; size: NA; DNA: TGTGCCAGCAGTTATGGCGGACAGAACAATCAGCCCCAGCATTTT; CDR3: CASSYGGQNNQPQHF
D: TRBD1; V: TRBV7-6; J: TRBJ2-7; size: NA; DNA: TGTGCCAGCAGCCTCACACAGGGGGCGCAGAACGAGCAGTACTTC; CDR3: CASSLTQGAQNEQYF
D: NA; V: TRBV7-2; J: TRBJ1-2; size: NA; DNA: TGTGCCAGCAGCCCCAATCCGAGCGGCAGCTATGGCTACACCTTC; CDR3: CASSPNPSGSYGYTF
D: TRBD2; V: TRBV7-2; J: TRBJ2-2; size: NA; DNA: TGTGCCAGCAGCCCGGGAGGTGGGGGATCCTACACCGGGGAGCTGTTTTTT; CDR3: CASSPGGGGSYTGELFF
D: NA; V: TRBV2; J: TRBJ2-7; size: NA; DNA: TGTGCCAGCAGGGCCCCAGGGGGGTCCTACGAGCAGTACTTC; CDR3: CASRAPGGSYEQYF
D: NA; V: TRBV7-8; J: TRBJ1-2; size: NA; DNA: TGTGCCAGCAGCTCCCGTAGAAGTGAGAGCTACACCTTC; CDR3: CASSSRRSESYTF
D: NA; V: TRBV10-3; J: TRBJ2-1; size: NA; DNA: TGTGCCATCGTAGGTAGCCCTGGTGATGAGCAGTTCTTC; CDR3: CAIVGSPGDEQFF